This T cell receptor beta chain was documented in a study of blood T cell repertoires in COVID-19. Study-wide context: The United States, Italy and Spain were the sources of the acute and convalescent COVID-19 samples. Sample material is recorded as cDNA or gDNA derived from T cells, B-cell-depleted T cells, or PBMCs.

In the authors' workflow: Cell counts per sample came from amplifying reference gene primers. Assay used: immunoSEQ multiplex PCR; TCRdb lists only in-frame clones, some missing. The D gene and trimming were derived from the DNA, and the V and J assignments and clone size from that table. The sample yields 35,000 to 50,000 clones, about 91% seen once. In germline, CDR1 is SGHAT, CDR2 FQNNGV. The CDR3 totals 17 residues. V was pared by 5 bases and J by 2 bases, with 8 bases of the junction left unmatched. Sequenced material: peripheral blood. This receptor was obtained from a human donor in a cohort sampled during active COVID-19. V usage is TRBV11-2 and J usage is TRBJ1-4; 10 nucleotides agree with TRBD1. As DNA, the CDR3 is TGTGCCAGCAGCCTGGTGGGACAGGGGCTTACTAATGAAAAACTGTTTTTT. Protein product: CASSLVGQGLTNEKLFF.